What follows are 29 T cell receptor beta chains derived from one specimen sequenced in a study of regulatory T cells in long-lasting Graves disease. With iRepertoire HTBI primers and Arm-PCR of CDR3 regions, TCR beta libraries were built. Using its own MiXCR run on the multiplex PCR reads, TCRdb lists one record per CDR3 protein. Among a few hundred thousand distinct CDR3 sequences listed, around 23% were seen once. Documented time point: persistent/refractory GD, antithyroid drugs over 5 years with positive TRAb. PBMC-derived RNA was used for the TCR library. Here the sequenced sample was peripheral blood mononuclear cells (PBMCs), taken when the disease was refractory, from a patient treated with antithyroid drugs. The receptor source for this set is a woman aged 40 to 49 with Graves disease.

This clonotype was picked up a small number of times. This chain uses TRBV9 with TRBJ2-5; the match to TRBD2 covers 14 bases. The germline CDR1 and CDR2 sequences are SGDLS and YYNGEE. The ends lost 4 bases at V and 4 bases at J; junction bases unmatched: 6. The CDR3 runs to 16 residues. The CDR3 DNA follows: TGTGCCAGCAGCCCGGGACTAGCGGGAGCAGGAGAGACCCAGTACTTC. Protein product: CASSPGLAGAGETQYF.

This clonotype was seen ten or more times. The genes are TRBV29-1 and TRBJ2-5; no definite D call. The germline V gene has CDR1 SQVTM and CDR2 ANQGSEA. This CDR3 region has 12 residues. Trimming removed 0 bases at V and 2 bases at J, with 4 bases between. The CDR3 loop is CSVEERQETQYF. CDR3 nucleotide sequence: TGCAGCGTTGAAGAGCGGCAAGAGACCCAGTACTTC.

In its sample, this clonotype was seen many times. The J gene is TRBJ2-7, the V gene TRBV28, with D possibly being TRBD2 (5 bases). In germline, CDR1 is MDHEN, CDR2 SYDVKM. Trimming stripped 3 bases from V and 6 bases from J, with 12 bases between. This CDR3 region has 13 residues. The CDR3, as DNA: TGTGCCAGCAGTTTCGAGGGCGGCTCCGAGCAGTACTTC. It yields the protein CASSFEGGSEQYF.

The chain couples TRBV5-5 to TRBJ2-2; unclear D gene. The CDR3 sequence is 14 residues long. Germline V gives CDR1 SGHKS, CDR2 YYEKEE (reference sequence). V lost 9 bases, J lost 7 bases, and 19 bases lay in between. As DNA, the CDR3 is TGTGCCACCTGCCCTACGTTAGTTATCGGGGAGCTGTTTTTT. Translated, it gives CATCPTLVIGELFF.

This clonotype was picked up a small number of times. J is TRBJ1-1 and V is TRBV5-1, with 12 bases fitting TRBD1. Germline-derived CDR1 and CDR2 are SGHRS and YFSETQ. Unmatched junction bases numbered 9, after V lost 4 bases and J lost 5 bases. This CDR3 region has 16 residues. As DNA, the CDR3 is TGCGCCAGCAGCCCGGGACAGGGGGCGTCGGGTACTGAAGCTTTCTTT. Protein product: CASSPGQGASGTEAFF.

Concerning this clonotype: Just one base apart from a much larger clone, this may be a read error. V is TRBV20-1 and J is TRBJ2-5, with TRBD1 matching over 8 bases. CDR3 length: 12 amino acids. Germline V CDR1 and CDR2: DFQATT, SNEGSKA (reference sequence). CDR3 sequence (DNA): TGCGGTGCGAACCGGGACAGGGAGACCCAGTACTTC. Translating it yields CGANRDRETQYF.

DNA of the CDR3: TGTGCCAGCAGCGTAGGTCTCCAATACTACAATGAGCAGTTCTTC. It codes for CASSVGLQYYNEQFF. J is TRBJ2-1 and V is TRBV9; no firm D call. The ends were cut back, 0 bases at V and 3 bases at J, with 10 bases in the middle. The CDR3 consists of 15 residues. The germline CDR1 and CDR2 sequences are SGDLS and YYNGEE.

This clonotype was observed at least ten times. CDR3 in amino acids: CASSASGGMTEAFF. CDR3 coding DNA: TGTGCCAGCAGTGCTTCAGGGGGCATGACTGAAGCTTTCTTT. The V and J genes are TRBV28 and TRBJ1-1; 8 bases match TRBD1. This CDR3 contains 14 residues. The germline gives CDR1 MDHEN, CDR2 SYDVKM. J gave up 5 bases and V 5 bases, and 7 bases lay outside the gene matches.

This clonotype was detected many times. The chain joins TRBV2 to TRBJ2-7, with D hard to call. The CDR3 runs 13 residues. The ends were cut back, 6 bases at V and 4 bases at J, with 13 bases in the middle. The V gene's germline CDR1 is SNHLY and CDR2 FYNNEI. The CDR3, as DNA: TGTGCCAGCAGAACCCCTTTGAATTACGAGCAGTACTTC. It is translated as CASRTPLNYEQYF.

Comments on this clonotype: The junction differs from germline at one of its ends, possibly a read error. The chain carries TRBV28 and TRBJ2-7; D is unresolved. CDR1 is MDHEN, CDR2 SYDVKM, per germline. This CDR3 has 13 amino acids. The CDR3 DNA follows: TGTGCCAGCAGCATTGGGATTGCCTACGAGCAGTGCTTC. Protein sequence: CASSIGIAYEQCF.

This clonotype was found many times. V gene TRBV28 combines with J gene TRBJ1-2, with 10 positions matching TRBD1. The CDR3 consists of 11 residues. The V gene's germline CDR1 is MDHEN and CDR2 SYDVKM. V dropped 8 bases and J dropped 6; count of bases not matched to a gene: 0. The CDR3 region is CASGTGDGYTF. DNA for the CDR3: TGTGCCAGCGGGACAGGGGATGGCTACACCTTC.

The chain combines TRBV30 with TRBJ1-5; D may be TRBD1 (5 bases). Germline values: CDR1 GTSNPN, CDR2 SVGIG (reference sequence). The CDR3 consists of 15 residues. V dropped 2 bases and J dropped 4 bases, with 15 bases sitting between them. This CDR3 reads CAWSRKWGENQPQHF. CDR3 bases: TGTGCCTGGAGTCGTAAGTGGGGGGAGAATCAGCCCCAGCATTTT.

This sequence joins TRBV7-9 and TRBJ2-1; TRBD2 might be the D (5 bases). The germline V and J ends were trimmed by 5 bases and 9 bases, with 14 bases remaining between them. This CDR3 has 13 amino acids. Germline V gene lookup returns CDR1 SEHNR and CDR2 FQNEAQ (reference sequence). The chain's CDR3 is CASSPTLGSEQFF. CDR3 DNA sequence: TGTGCCAGCAGCCCCACCCTGGGGAGTGAGCAGTTCTTC.

The chain combines TRBV10-1 with TRBJ2-7; a weak D match, TRBD2 (6 bases). The germline gives CDR1 WNHNN, CDR2 SYGVQD (reference sequence). The CDR3 is 20 residues long. V lost 2 bases and J 3 bases, leaving 29 bases between the germline ends. CDR3 nucleotide sequence: TGCGCCAGCAGTGAGCGGGTAGGGGCTAGCGAATCGAACCTCGGCTACGAGCAGTACTTC. Translating it yields CASSERVGASESNLGYEQYF.

This clonotype was picked up many times. The chain carries TRBV12-3 or TRBV12-4 and TRBJ2-2; 10 bases line up with TRBD1. J lost 4 bases, V lost 4 bases, and 3 bases had no gene match. The CDR3 length is 15 residues. The CDR3 protein is CASSSWDRGTGELFF. The CDR3 DNA reads TGTGCCAGCAGTTCCTGGGACAGGGGCACCGGGGAGCTGTTTTTT.

This sequence joins TRBV7-2 and TRBJ2-7; D may correspond to TRBD1 or TRBD2 (7 bases each). The CDR3 loop spans 15 amino acids. V was shortened by 5 bases and J by 3 bases, with 17 bases between the two germline ends. Looked up from germline, CDR1 is SGHTA and CDR2 is FQGNSA. The CDR3 DNA follows: TGTGCCAGCAGCATTCTCAGGGGGGACTACTACGAGCAGTACTTC. It specifies CASSILRGDYYEQYF.

The J gene is TRBJ2-1, the V gene TRBV11-1; D is unclear. CDR1 is SGHAT, CDR2 FQDESV, per germline (reference sequence). V gave up 3 bases and J gave up 6 bases, with 12 bases separating them. CDR3 length equals 14 residues. CDR3 DNA: TGTGCCAGCAGCTTGCGTCGAGTGGTCAATGAGCAGTTCTTC. This sequence encodes CASSLRRVVNEQFF.

In its sample, this clonotype was seen many times. The chain combines TRBV11-2 with TRBJ2-7; a possible D gene is TRBD1 (7 bases). CDR3 length equals 15 residues. V dropped 4 bases and J dropped 2 bases, with 15 bases sitting between them. Germline CDR1 and CDR2: SGHAT and FQNNGV. The CDR3 sequence: CASSYRRGPPYEQYF. For the CDR3, the DNA is TGTGCCAGCAGCTACCGGAGGGGGCCTCCCTACGAGCAGTACTTC.

There are many counts of this clonotype. J is TRBJ2-7 and V is TRBV2; 11 bases align to TRBD1. V was pared by 6 bases and J by 5 bases, with 3 bases of the junction left unmatched. This CDR3 spans 13 amino acids. Germline V gene lookup returns CDR1 SNHLY and CDR2 FYNNEI. CDR3 loop: CASRGQGVHEQYF. The CDR3 nucleotides read TGTGCCAGCAGGGGACAGGGGGTCCACGAGCAGTACTTC.

On this clonotype: Since no conserved phenylalanine or tryptophan closes the CDR3, a read error is the likely cause. J is TRBJ1-2 and V is TRBV19; a weak D match, TRBD1 (5 bases). Germline CDR1 is LNHDA and CDR2 is SQIVND (reference sequence). The CDR3 is 13 amino acids. V shed 6 bases and J shed 8 bases, with 16 bases lying between them. The DNA for the CDR3 is TGTGCCAGTAGGCTCCAGGGAAGGCTCGGCTACACCCTC. Amino acids: CASRLQGRLGYTL.

This clonotype was seen repeatedly, ten times or more. This chain connects TRBV29-1 to TRBJ2-2; 7 positions match TRBD2. Germline V gene lookup returns CDR1 SQVTM and CDR2 ANQGSEA. Trimming at V came to 6 bases and at J to 2 bases, leaving 6 bases not matched to a gene. CDR3 length equals 14 residues. The CDR3 sequence: CSVGDYLNTGELFF. In nucleotides, the CDR3 is TGCAGCGTCGGGGACTACCTAAACACCGGGGAGCTGTTTTTT.

V and J are TRBV5-1 and TRBJ2-5, with D perhaps matching TRBD2 (6 bases). CDR3 size: 11 residues. Per germline, CDR1 SGHRS and CDR2 YFSETQ. V lost 7 bases and J 4 bases, leaving 8 bases between the germline ends. As DNA, the CDR3 is TGCGCCAGCGAGGAGGGAGAGACCCAGTACTTC. It yields the protein CASEEGETQYF.

The chain carries TRBV20-1 and TRBJ2-5; 9 nucleotides align to TRBD2. The germline V gene has CDR1 DFQATT and CDR2 SNEGSKA (reference sequence). The CDR3 loop spans 15 amino acids. The J segment lost 3 bases and the V segment lost 3 bases, leaving 8 bases of the junction unmatched. CDR3 bases: TGCAGTGCTAGGTACCTAGCGGGGAAAAAAGAGACCCAGTACTTC. Translating gives CSARYLAGKKETQYF.

This sequence joins TRBV20-1 and TRBJ2-3; 7 bases line up with TRBD2. With 4 bases clipped from V and 1 base from J, the junction kept 5 bases outside the gene matches. Germline CDR1 reads DFQATT; CDR2 reads SNEGSKA (reference sequence). The CDR3 has 14 residues. CDR3 sequence reads: CSATLAVGTDTQYF. The DNA of the CDR3 is TGCAGTGCTACCCTAGCGGTTGGCACAGATACGCAGTATTTT.

This clonotype was seen many times. This chain joins TRBV7-2 and TRBJ2-5; D remains unclear. This CDR3 has 16 residues. The V end was cut by 0 bases, the J end by 4 bases, with 15 bases between. CDR1 and CDR2 from the germline V gene are SGHTA and FQGNSA. CDR3 sequence: CASSLARPSSRETQYF. In DNA, the CDR3 is TGTGCCAGCAGCTTAGCGCGACCGAGTTCGCGAGAGACCCAGTACTTC.

Remarks on this clonotype: A much larger clone differs by one base, so this may be a read error. The V call is TRBV20-1, the J call TRBJ1-1; perhaps TRBD1 as D (6 bases). Trimming stripped 3 bases from V and 5 bases from J, with 16 bases between. The germline CDR1 and CDR2 sequences are DFQATT and SNEGSKA (reference sequence). CDR3 length: 14 amino acids. The CDR3 region is CSASEDRRKTEAFF. CDR3 nucleotides: TGCAGTGCTAGTGAAGACAGGAGAAAAACTGAAGCTTTCTTT.

The table lists this clonotype with a few counts. The V call is TRBV18, the J call TRBJ2-5, with TRBD1 identical over 7 bases. CDR3 size: 13 residues. Germline V CDR1 and CDR2: KGHSH, LQKENI. V trimming: 5 bases; J trimming: 5 bases; junction bases outside the gene matches: 5. CDR3 sequence: CASSSTGLETQYF. CDR3 nucleotide sequence: TGTGCCAGCTCATCGACAGGGCTGGAGACCCAGTACTTC. Complete variable domain (other parts from reference TRBV18 and TRBJ2-5): NAGVMQNPRHLVRRRGQEARLRCSPMKGHSHVYWYRQLPEEGLKFMVYLQKENIIDESGMPKERFSAEFPKEGPSILRIQQVVRGDSAAYFCASSSTGLETQYFGPGTRLLVL.

This clonotype was seen ten or more times. J is TRBJ2-7 and V is TRBV10-2; the D gene could be TRBD1 or TRBD2 (5 bases each). This CDR3 comprises 17 residues. V lost 2 bases and J 0 bases, leaving 17 bases between the germline ends. Germline CDR1 is WSHSY and CDR2 is SAAADI. Here the CDR3 reads CASSETRKGRYSYEQYF. CDR3 sequence (DNA): TGCGCCAGCAGTGAGACGCGAAAGGGACGGTACTCCTACGAGCAGTACTTC.

The gene calls are TRBV15 and TRBJ2-7; D gene uncertain. The CDR3 extends over 13 amino acids. Trimming left V 0 bases short and J 3 bases short, with 6 bases between. Germline V lookup: CDR1 LNHNV, CDR2 YYDKDF (reference sequence). CDR3 residues: CATSRDWGYEQYV. CDR3 nucleotide sequence: TGTGCCACCAGCAGAGATTGGGGCTACGAGCAGTACGTC.